This T cell receptor beta chain was obtained from a study of OX40 agonist ivuxolimab in advanced cancers. Study-level information: Every 2 weeks, ivuxolimab was infused into the patients intravenously at between 0.01 and 10 mg/kg.

Germline loops: CDR1 WSHSY, CDR2 SAAADI. Trimming pared 4 bases from V and 5 bases from J, leaving 11 bases between. The CDR3 is made up of 13 amino acids. Generated by immunoSEQ multiplex PCR, the TCRdb table keeps only in-frame clones and is missing some. The sample shows 55,000 to 95,000 clones, approximately 86% of them seen only once. The J gene is TRBJ2-5, the V gene TRBV10-2; weak D call: TRBD2 (6 bases). The origin of this receptor is an adult with an advanced solid tumor such as melanoma, head and neck, liver or kidney cancer. Sequencing was performed on CD4+ or CD8+ T cells sorted from blood, taken in a trial of the OX40 agonist ivuxolimab. The CDR3 loop is CASSGRGRETQYF. DNA of the CDR3: TGCGCCAGCAGTGGGCGGGGCCGGGAGACCCAGTACTTC.